These 2 T cell receptor beta chains share one sample of origin, sequenced in a study of OX40 agonist ivuxolimab in advanced cancers. Profiling relied on immunoSEQ multiplex PCR, and the TCRdb table lists in-frame clones only, not all of them. The top ten hold about 19% of the sample, which has about 35,000 clones, nearly 75% seen once. The sample was CD4+ or CD8+ T cells sorted from blood, taken in a trial of the OX40 agonist ivuxolimab. The receptors derive from an adult with an advanced solid tumor such as melanoma, head and neck, liver or kidney cancer.

The rearrangement uses TRBV7-8 and TRBJ2-2, with D uncertain. Germline assignment: CDR1 SGHVS and CDR2 FQNEAQ. With 7 bases removed from V and 6 bases from J, the gap between germline ends came to 6 bases. The CDR3 is made up of 11 amino acids. This chain's CDR3 is CASIRAGELFF. CDR3 coding DNA: TGTGCCAGCATCCGGGCCGGGGAGCTGTTTTTT. Variable domain in full (rest from reference TRBV7-8 and TRBJ2-2): GAGVSQSPRYKVAKRGQDVALRCDPISGHVSLFWYQQALGQGPEFLTYFQNEAQLDKSGLPSDRFFAERPEGSVSTLKIQRTQQEDSAVYLCASIRAGELFFGEGSRLTVL.

As DNA, the CDR3 is TGTGCCAGCAGCTTTGGGACAGGGGTAAAGAATGAGCAGTTCTTC. This codes for CASSFGTGVKNEQFF. The chain uses TRBV9 and TRBJ2-1, with 10 bases lining up with TRBD1. From germline, CDR1 is SGDLS and CDR2 YYNGEE. Trimming at V came to 4 bases and at J to 7 bases, leaving 8 bases not matched to a gene. The CDR3 sequence is 15 residues long. The full variable domain, rest sourced from reference TRBV9 and TRBJ2-1, is DSGVTQTPKHLITATGQRVTLRCSPRSGDLSVYWYQQSLDQGLQFLIQYYNGEERAKGNILERFSAQQFPDLHSELNLSSLELGDSALYFCASSFGTGVKNEQFFGPGTRLTVL.